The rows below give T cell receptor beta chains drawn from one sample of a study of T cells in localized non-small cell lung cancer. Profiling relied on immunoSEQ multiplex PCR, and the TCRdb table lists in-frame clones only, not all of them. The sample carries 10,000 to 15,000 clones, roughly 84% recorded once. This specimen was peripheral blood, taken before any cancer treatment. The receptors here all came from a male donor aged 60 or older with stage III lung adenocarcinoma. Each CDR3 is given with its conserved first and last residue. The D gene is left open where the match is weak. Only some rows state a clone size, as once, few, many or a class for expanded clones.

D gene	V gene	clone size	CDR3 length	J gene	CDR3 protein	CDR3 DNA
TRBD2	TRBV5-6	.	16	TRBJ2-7	CASSPHPSGPSYEQYF	TGTGCCAGCAGCCCACACCCTAGCGGGCCCTCCTACGAGCAGTACTTC
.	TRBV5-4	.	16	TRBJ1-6	CASSSRDRPYNSPLHF	TGTGCCAGCAGCTCTCGGGACCGACCCTATAATTCACCCCTCCACTTT
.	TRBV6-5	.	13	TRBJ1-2	CASSYYKGYGYTF	TGTGCCAGCAGTTACTACAAGGGGTACGGCTACACCTTC
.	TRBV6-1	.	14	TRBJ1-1	CASRNLGGASEAFF	TGTGCCAGCAGGAACCTAGGGGGGGCGAGTGAAGCTTTCTTT
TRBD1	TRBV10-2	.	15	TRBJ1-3	CASSQGASSGNTIYF	TGCGCCAGCAGTCAGGGGGCCAGCTCTGGAAACACCATATATTTT
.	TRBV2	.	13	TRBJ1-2	CASTAELNYGYTF	TGTGCCAGCACGGCAGAACTTAACTATGGCTACACCTTC
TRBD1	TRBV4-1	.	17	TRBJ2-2	CASSQQTGGHYTGELFF	TGCGCCAGCAGCCAGCAGACAGGGGGCCACTACACCGGGGAGCTGTTTTTT
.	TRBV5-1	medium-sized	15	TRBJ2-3	CASSSPGRSTDTQYF	TGCGCCAGCAGCTCTCCGGGACGGAGCACAGATACGCAGTATTTT
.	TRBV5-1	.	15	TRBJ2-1	CASSLAASRYNEQFF	TGCGCCAGCAGCTTGGCGGCTAGTCGGTACAATGAGCAGTTCTTC
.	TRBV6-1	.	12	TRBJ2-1	CASSPYSNEQFF	TGTGCCAGCAGCCCGTATAGCAATGAGCAGTTCTTC
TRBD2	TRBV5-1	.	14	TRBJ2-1	CASSRTSGSNEQFF	TGCGCCAGCAGTCGGACTAGCGGGAGTAATGAGCAGTTCTTC
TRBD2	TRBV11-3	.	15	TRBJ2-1	CASSLRTSGETEQFF	TGTGCCAGCAGCCTCCGGACTAGCGGGGAAACGGAGCAGTTCTTC
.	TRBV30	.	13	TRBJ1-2	CAWAGGRSYGYTF	TGTGCCTGGGCCGGGGGCCGCAGTTATGGCTACACCTTC
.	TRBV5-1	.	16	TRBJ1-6	CASSVGRDGGHSPLHF	TGCGCCAGCAGCGTGGGCCGCGACGGGGGTCATTCACCCCTCCACTTT
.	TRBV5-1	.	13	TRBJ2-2	CASSFQGTGELFF	TGCGCCAGCAGCTTCCAAGGGACCGGGGAGCTGTTTTTT
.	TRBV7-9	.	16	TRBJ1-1	CASSLGKRGRNTEAFF	TGTGCCAGCAGCTTAGGGAAGAGGGGCCGGAACACTGAAGCTTTCTTT
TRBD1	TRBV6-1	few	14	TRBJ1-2	CASSEAGQYYGYTF	TGTGCCAGCAGTGAAGCGGGACAGTACTATGGCTACACCTTC
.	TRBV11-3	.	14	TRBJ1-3	CASSLSGMGNTIYF	TGTGCCAGCAGCTTATCCGGGATGGGAAACACCATATATTTT
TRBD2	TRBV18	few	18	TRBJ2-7	CASSPTPERGAGFYEQYF	TGTGCCAGCTCCCCGACGCCGGAGCGGGGGGCGGGTTTCTACGAGCAGTACTTC
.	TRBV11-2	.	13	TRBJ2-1	CASSGSLGNEQFF	TGTGCCAGCAGCGGGTCACTGGGGAATGAGCAGTTCTTC
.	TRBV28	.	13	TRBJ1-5	CASSPFRNQPQHF	TGTGCCAGCAGTCCCTTTCGCAATCAGCCCCAGCATTTT
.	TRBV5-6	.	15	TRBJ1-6	CASSWAPGARSPLHF	TGTGCCAGCAGCTGGGCCCCGGGGGCCCGTTCACCCCTCCACTTT
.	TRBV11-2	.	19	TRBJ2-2	CASSLLSSSRSPNTGELFF	TGTGCCAGCAGCTTATTGAGTAGTAGCCGATCACCGAACACCGGGGAGCTGTTTTTT
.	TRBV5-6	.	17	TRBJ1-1	CASSSMGLGGWGTEAFF	TGTGCCAGCAGCTCGATGGGTCTCGGGGGCTGGGGGACTGAAGCTTTCTTT